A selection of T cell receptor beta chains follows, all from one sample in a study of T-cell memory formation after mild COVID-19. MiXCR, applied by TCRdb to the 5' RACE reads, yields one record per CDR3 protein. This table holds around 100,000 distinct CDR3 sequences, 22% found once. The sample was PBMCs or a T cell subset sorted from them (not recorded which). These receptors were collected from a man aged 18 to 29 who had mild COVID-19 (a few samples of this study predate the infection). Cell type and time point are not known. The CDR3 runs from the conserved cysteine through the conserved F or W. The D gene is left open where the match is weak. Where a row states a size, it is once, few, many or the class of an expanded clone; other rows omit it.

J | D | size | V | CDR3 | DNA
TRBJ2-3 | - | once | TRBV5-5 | CASSLGGNTQYF | TGTGCCAGCAGCTTGGGGGGAAATACGCAGTATTTT
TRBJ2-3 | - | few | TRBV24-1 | CATSDFSSDNTDTQYF | TGTGCCACCAGTGATTTTTCTAGCGACAACACAGATACGCAGTATTTT
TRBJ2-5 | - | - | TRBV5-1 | CASSTLQGLETQYF | TGCGCCAGCTCTACCCTTCAGGGGCTTGAGACCCAGTACTTC
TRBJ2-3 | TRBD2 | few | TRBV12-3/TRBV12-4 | CASSLGLAGPRTDTQYF | TGTGCCAGCAGTCTGGGACTAGCGGGCCCCCGCACAGATACGCAGTATTTT
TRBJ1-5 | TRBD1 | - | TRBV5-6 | CASSITDRASNQPQHF | TGTGCCAGCAGCATTACTGACAGGGCGAGCAATCAGCCCCAGCATTTT
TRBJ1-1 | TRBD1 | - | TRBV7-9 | CASSSGQGEYTEAFF | TGTGCCAGCAGCTCGGGACAGGGGGAATACACTGAAGCTTTCTTT
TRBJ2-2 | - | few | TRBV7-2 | CASNLRNGELFF | TGTGCCAGCAACCTAAGAAATGGGGAGCTGTTTTTT
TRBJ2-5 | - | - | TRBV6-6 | CASSYSHETQYF | TGTGCCAGCAGTTACTCGCACGAGACCCAGTACTTC
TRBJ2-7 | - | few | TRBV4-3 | CASSQEEGRQYF | TGCGCCAGCAGCCAAGAAGAGGGCAGACAGTACTTC
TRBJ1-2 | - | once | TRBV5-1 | CASSLERGDYYGYTF | TGCGCCAGCAGCTTGGAGCGCGGGGATTACTATGGCTACACCTTC
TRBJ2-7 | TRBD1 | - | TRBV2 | CASSVLGTEPYEQYF | TGTGCCAGCAGTGTACTAGGGACAGAGCCCTACGAGCAGTACTTC
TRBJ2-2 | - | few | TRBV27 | CASSLSPLPGELFF | TGTGCCAGCAGTTTGTCACCTCTTCCCGGGGAGCTGTTTTTT
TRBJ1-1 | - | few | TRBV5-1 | CASSGGDRNTEAFF | TGCGCCAGCAGCGGGGGAGACCGGAACACTGAAGCTTTCTTT
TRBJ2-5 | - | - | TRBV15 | CATSSGPEGETQYF | TGTGCCACCAGCAGTGGGCCAGAGGGGGAGACCCAGTACTTC
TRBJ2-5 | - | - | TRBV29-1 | CSVDRAAVQYF | TGCAGCGTTGATAGGGCGGCTGTCCAGTACTTC
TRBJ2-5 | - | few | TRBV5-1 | CASSLVPGETQYF | TGCGCCAGCAGCTTGGTTCCAGGGGAGACCCAGTACTTC
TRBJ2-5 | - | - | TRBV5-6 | CASGRGPERTQYF | TGTGCCAGCGGCCGCGGACCAGAGAGGACCCAGTACTTC
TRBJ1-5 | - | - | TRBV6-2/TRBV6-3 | CASSYNPNQPQHF | TGTGCCAGCAGTTACAACCCAAATCAGCCCCAGCATTTT
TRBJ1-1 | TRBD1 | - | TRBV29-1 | CSVPWTGEAFF | TGCAGCGTTCCCTGGACAGGGGAGGCTTTCTTT
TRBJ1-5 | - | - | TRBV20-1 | CSARDSFSVLQPQHF | TGCAGTGCTAGAGATTCCTTTTCAGTCCTACAGCCCCAGCATTTT
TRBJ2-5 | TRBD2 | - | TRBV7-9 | CASSLEAGRQETQYF | TGTGCCAGCAGCTTAGAAGCGGGGCGGCAAGAGACCCAGTACTTC
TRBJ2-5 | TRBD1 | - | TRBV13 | CASSGDRGRLQETQYF | TGTGCCAGCAGCGGGGACAGGGGGCGCCTCCAAGAGACCCAGTACTTC